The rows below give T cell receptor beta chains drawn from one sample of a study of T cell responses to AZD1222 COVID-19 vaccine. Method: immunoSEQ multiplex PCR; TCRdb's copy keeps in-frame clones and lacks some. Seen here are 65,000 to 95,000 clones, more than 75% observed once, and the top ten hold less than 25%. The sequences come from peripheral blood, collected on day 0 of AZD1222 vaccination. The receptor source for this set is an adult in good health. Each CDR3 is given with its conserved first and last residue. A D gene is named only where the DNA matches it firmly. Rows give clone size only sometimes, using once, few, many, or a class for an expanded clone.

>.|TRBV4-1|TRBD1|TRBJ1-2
CASSHTDRSDYGYTF
TGCGCCAGCAGCCATACGGACAGGTCCGACTATGGCTACACCTTC
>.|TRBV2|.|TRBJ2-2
CASSEAGGDTGELFF
TGTGCCAGCAGTGAAGCGGGAGGTGACACCGGGGAGCTGTTTTTT
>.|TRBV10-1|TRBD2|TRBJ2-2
CASSESGAGELFF
TGCGCCAGCAGTGAAAGCGGGGCCGGGGAGCTGTTTTTT
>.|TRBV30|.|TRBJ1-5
CAWSFAGRQPQHF
TGTGCCTGGAGTTTTGCAGGAAGACAGCCCCAGCATTTT
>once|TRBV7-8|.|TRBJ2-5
CASSPNPQGGRETQYF
TGTGCCAGCAGCCCCAACCCCCAGGGAGGTCGAGAGACCCAGTACTTC
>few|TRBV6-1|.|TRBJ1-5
CASSEQVILNQPQHF
TGTGCCAGCAGTGAACAGGTAATCTTAAATCAGCCCCAGCATTTT
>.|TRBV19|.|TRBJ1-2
CASSILGANYGYTF
TGTGCCAGTAGTATTCTTGGGGCTAACTATGGCTACACCTTC
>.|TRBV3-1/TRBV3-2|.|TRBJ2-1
CASSQSATSLNEQFF
TGTGCCAGCAGCCAATCCGCGACTAGTCTCAATGAGCAGTTCTTC
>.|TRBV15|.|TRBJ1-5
CATSRDRGEDNQPQHF
TGTGCCACCAGCAGAGATCGGGGTGAGGACAATCAGCCCCAGCATTTT
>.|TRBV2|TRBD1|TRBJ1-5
CASTRTGGNQPQHF
TGTGCCAGCACCAGGACAGGGGGCAATCAGCCCCAGCATTTT
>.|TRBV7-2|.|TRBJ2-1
CASSLGFSYNEQFF
TGTGCCAGCAGCTTGGGGTTCTCCTACAATGAGCAGTTCTTC
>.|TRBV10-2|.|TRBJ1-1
CASSSQTGAAEAFF
TGCGCCAGCAGTTCTCAAACAGGAGCCGCTGAAGCTTTCTTT
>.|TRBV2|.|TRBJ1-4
CASSQGKTLFF
TGTGCCAGCTCTCAGGGTAAAACGTTGTTTTTT
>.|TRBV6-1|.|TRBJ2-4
CASSEAGTLAKNIQYF
TGTGCCAGCAGTGAAGCCGGAACACTAGCCAAAAACATTCAGTACTTC
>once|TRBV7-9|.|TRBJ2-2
CASSLQTGELFF
TGTGCCAGCAGCCTCCAGACCGGGGAGCTGTTTTTT
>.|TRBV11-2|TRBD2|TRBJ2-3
CASSTGLAGGGDTQYF
TGTGCCAGCAGCACCGGACTAGCGGGAGGAGGAGATACGCAGTATTTT
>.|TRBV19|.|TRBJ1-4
CASSRSGSNEKLFF
TGTGCCAGTAGTCGGAGTGGGAGTAATGAAAAACTGTTTTTT
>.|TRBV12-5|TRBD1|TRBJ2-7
CASGFGDSYEQYF
TGTGCTAGTGGTTTTGGGGACAGCTACGAGCAGTACTTC
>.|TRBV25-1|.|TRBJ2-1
CASSGYRFRVSSYNEQFF
TGTGCCAGCAGTGGCTATAGATTCAGAGTGAGCTCCTACAATGAGCAGTTCTTC
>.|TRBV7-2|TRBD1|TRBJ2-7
CASSLVGDRADEQYF
TGTGCCAGCAGCTTAGTAGGAGACAGGGCTGACGAGCAGTACTTC
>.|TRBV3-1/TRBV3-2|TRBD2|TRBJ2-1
CASSQDRSGGTWEQFF
TGTGCCAGCAGCCAAGATCGTAGCGGGGGTACGTGGGAGCAGTTCTTC
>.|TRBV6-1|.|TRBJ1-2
CASSEAHTNYGYTF
TGTGCCAGCAGTGAAGCACATACGAACTATGGCTACACCTTC
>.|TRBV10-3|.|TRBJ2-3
CAISPADADTQYF
TGTGCCATCAGTCCCGCCGACGCAGATACGCAGTATTTT
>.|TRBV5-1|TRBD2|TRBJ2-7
CASSPGRATYEQYF
TGCGCCAGCAGCCCCGGGAGGGCGACCTACGAGCAGTACTTC
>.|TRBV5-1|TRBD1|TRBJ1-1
CASSPQGAETEAFF
TGCGCCAGCAGCCCACAGGGGGCAGAGACTGAAGCTTTCTTT
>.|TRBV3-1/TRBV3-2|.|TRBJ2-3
CASSQVHDTQYF
TGTGCCAGCAGCCAAGTTCATGATACGCAGTATTTT
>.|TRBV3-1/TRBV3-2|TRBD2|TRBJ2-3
CASSQVASGGLRPSTDTQYF
TGTGCCAGCAGCCAGGTGGCTAGCGGGGGGCTGCGCCCGAGCACAGATACGCAGTATTTT